This T cell receptor (beta chain) was identified during a study of monozygotic twins with inflammatory bowel disease. Note on this clonotype: Its antigen is not identified.

TCRalpha and TCRbeta cDNA went through nested PCRs of roughly 17 and 9 cycles, two in total. TCRdb processed the 5' RACE reads again and assigns one entry to each CDR3 protein, with no DNA. This sample contains around 150,000 distinct CDR3 sequences. CDR3 length: 14 residues. The germline gives CDR1 MDHEN, CDR2 SYDVKM. Findings and limits, study-wide: Discrimination among different T cell subtypes was not achievable. No repertoire similarity difference was seen between concordant and discordant twins; power was possibly limited.

Whole blood, unsorted for T cells, was the source of total RNA. V usage is TRBV28 and J usage is TRBJ2-3; TCRdb selects TRBD1, and the lack of DNA leaves this call unchecked. The sequence was obtained from a human donor with ulcerative colitis or Crohn's disease, or a healthy co-twin of an affected twin (not recorded which). The sample was blood. The CDR3 spells CASSLPGTPDTQYF.